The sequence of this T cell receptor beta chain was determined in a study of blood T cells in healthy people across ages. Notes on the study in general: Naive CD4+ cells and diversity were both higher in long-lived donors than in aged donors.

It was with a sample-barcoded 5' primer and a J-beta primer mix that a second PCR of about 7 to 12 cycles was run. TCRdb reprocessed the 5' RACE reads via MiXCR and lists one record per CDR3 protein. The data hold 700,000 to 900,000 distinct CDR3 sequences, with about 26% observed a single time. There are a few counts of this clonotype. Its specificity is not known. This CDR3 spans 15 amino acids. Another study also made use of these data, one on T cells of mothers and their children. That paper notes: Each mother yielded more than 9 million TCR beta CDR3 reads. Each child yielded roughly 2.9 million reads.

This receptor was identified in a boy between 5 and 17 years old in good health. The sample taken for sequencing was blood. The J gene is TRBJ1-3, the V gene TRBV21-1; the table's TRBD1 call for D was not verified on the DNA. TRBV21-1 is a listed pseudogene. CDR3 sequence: CASSPGTSSGNTIYF. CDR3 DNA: TGTGCCAGCAGCCCTGGGACAAGCTCTGGAAACACCATATATTTT.